Below, 30 T cell receptor beta chains from the same sample are listed, as sequenced in a study. From the 5' RACE reads, TCRdb called clonotypes with MiXCR, one entry per CDR3 protein. The data contain some 1,500 distinct CDR3 sequences, 5.5% to 8% of them singletons. Sequencing used central memory T cells from blood PBMCs. The subset is: central memory CD4+ T cells. These receptors came from a male donor with HIV.

This clonotype is medium-sized in the sample. The rearrangement uses TRBV10-3 and TRBJ1-2; D gene uncertain. The CDR3 loop spans 15 amino acids. V dropped 0 bases and J dropped 8 bases, with 16 bases sitting between them. Germline CDR1 ENHRY, CDR2 SYGVKD. The CDR3 coding sequence is TGTGCCATCAGTGAGTCGGGAGGACCTCCGGAAGGCTACACCTTC. Protein product: CAISESGGPPEGYTF.

This clonotype rates as large. DNA of the CDR3: TGTGCCACACGGATGGGCAGGGCGGCTACCTACGAGCAGTACTTC. This gives the protein CATRMGRAATYEQYF. The chain is built from TRBV10-3 and TRBJ2-7; the D gene is possibly TRBD1 (5 bases). Looked up from germline, CDR1 is ENHRY and CDR2 is SYGVKD. The CDR3 runs 15 residues. V was pared by 10 bases and J by 2 bases, with 21 bases between.

This clonotype ranks as medium-sized. The rearrangement links TRBV3-1 to TRBJ1-5; no clear D. Germline values: CDR1 LGHDT, CDR2 YNNKEL (reference sequence). Trimming removed 4 bases at V and 10 bases at J, with 17 bases between. The CDR3 runs to 14 residues. The CDR3 loop reads CASSLGRKINPQHF. In DNA, the CDR3 is TGTGCCAGCAGCCTTGGACGGAAAATCAATCCCCAGCATTTT.

By share, this clonotype counts as medium-sized. The V and J genes are TRBV28 and TRBJ2-7; TRBD2 might be the D (5 bases). Trimming shortened V by 3 bases and J by 2 bases, and 11 bases separated the two germline ends. This CDR3 comprises 14 residues. The germline V gene has CDR1 MDHEN and CDR2 SYDVKM. The DNA of the CDR3 is TGTGCCAGCAGTTTTATAAGCGGAACCTACGAGCAGTACTTC. Translating it yields CASSFISGTYEQYF.

This clonotype is large in the sample. At one boundary the junction diverges from the germline segment, which might be a read error. Here the CDR3 DNA reads TGTGCTAGCAGCTTAGCAAGACAGGGGGAGACCCAGTACTTC. It codes for CASSLARQGETQYF. The V and J genes are TRBV7-7 and TRBJ2-5, with 8 bases lining up with TRBD1. The CDR3 totals 14 residues. CDR1 is SSHAT and CDR2 is FNYEAQ in the germline V gene (reference sequence). Full variable domain (missing parts from reference TRBV7-7 and TRBJ2-5): GAGVSQSPRYKVTKRGQDVTLRCDPISSHATLYWYQQALGQGPEFLTYFNYEAQPDKSGLPSDRFSAERPEGSISTLTIQRTEQRDSAMYRCASSLARQGETQYFGPGTRLLVL.

The chain recombines TRBV2 with TRBJ2-5; TRBD2 is a possible D gene (7 bases). V gave up 6 bases and J gave up 5 bases, with 19 bases separating them. This CDR3 is built from 15 residues. Germline V lookup: CDR1 SNHLY, CDR2 FYNNEI. CDR3 sequence (DNA): TGTGCCAGCAGCGCGGGGCGGGGGCGGACGGAGACCCAGTACTTC. Its protein product is CASSAGRGRTETQYF.

This clonotype is labeled as medium-sized. V is TRBV6-2 or TRBV6-3 and J is TRBJ2-1; the D is unclear. V lost 0 bases and J lost 7, with 16 bases in between. Germline CDR1 is MNHEY and CDR2 is SVGEGT. The length of the CDR3 is 16 residues. The CDR3 sequence is CASSYSIGQVGNEQFF. The DNA of the CDR3 is TGTGCCAGCAGTTACTCGATTGGTCAGGTCGGGAATGAGCAGTTCTTC.

The J gene is TRBJ2-5, the V gene TRBV3-1; D gene uncertain. The CDR3 length is 13 residues. The germline V gene has CDR1 LGHDT and CDR2 YNNKEL (reference sequence). V lost 5 bases and J 5 bases, leaving 12 bases between the germline ends. DNA of the CDR3: TGTGCCAGCAGCTTAAGCCTTTCCGAGACCCAGTACTTC. It encodes CASSLSLSETQYF.

This clonotype showed up just a few times. The gene calls are TRBV11-3 and TRBJ2-7, with D tentatively TRBD2 (6 bases). CDR1 and CDR2 from the germline V gene are SGHNT and YENEEA. Deletions cut 5 bases from V and 6 bases from J, with 17 bases between. The CDR3 is 14 amino acids. CDR3 amino acids: CASSRNRDSLEQYF. The CDR3 nucleotides are TGTGCCAGCAGCCGCAACCGGGACTCCCTCGAGCAGTACTTC. The full variable domain, with the rest looked up from reference TRBV11-3 and TRBJ2-7, is EAGVVQSPRYKIIEKKQPVAFWCNPISGHNTLYWYLQNLGQGPELLIRYENEEAVDDSQLPKDRFSAERLKGVDSTLKIQPAELGDSAVYLCASSRNRDSLEQYFGPGTRLTVT.

This clonotype has only a few counts. The chain's CDR3 is CASSSGTVFGYTF. The DNA of the CDR3 is TGTGCCAGCAGTTCCGGGACAGTTTTCGGCTACACCTTC. The V call is TRBV6-5, the J call TRBJ1-2, with TRBD1 identical over 7 bases. V lost 4 bases and J lost 8; bases outside the gene matches: 7. Germline V lookup: CDR1 MNHEY, CDR2 SVGAGI. This CDR3 comprises 13 residues.

V is TRBV29-1 and J is TRBJ2-7; D tentatively reads TRBD1 or TRBD2 (5 bases each). This CDR3 region has 15 residues. The ends were cut back, 0 bases at V and 6 bases at J, with 18 bases in the middle. In germline, CDR1 is SQVTM, CDR2 ANQGSEA. CDR3: CSVEDRTGPGGEQYF. The CDR3 region has the DNA TGCAGCGTTGAAGATCGCACGGGACCCGGCGGCGAGCAGTACTTC.

Sample share makes this clonotype medium-sized. This chain joins TRBV28 and TRBJ2-5; 11 bases agree with TRBD2. Germline CDR1 is MDHEN and CDR2 is SYDVKM. This CDR3 region has 15 residues. V shed 2 bases, J shed 4 bases, and the junction held 3 bases outside the gene matches. The CDR3 region has the DNA TGTGCCAGCAGTTTAGGGACTAGCGGTCGAGAGACCCAGTACTTC. It specifies CASSLGTSGRETQYF.

This clonotype is termed large. V is TRBV15 and J is TRBJ1-4; D perhaps matches TRBD1 (5 bases). Germline V lookup: CDR1 LNHNV, CDR2 YYDKDF (reference sequence). The V end lost 1 base, the J end lost 5 bases, and 14 bases lay between the germline ends. The CDR3 has 16 amino acids. In nucleotides, the CDR3 is TGTGCCACCAGCAGAGTGCTTGGGCAGGGAAATGAAAAACTGTTTTTT. This gives the protein CATSRVLGQGNEKLFF. The variable domain in full, with the rest retrieved from reference TRBV15 and TRBJ1-4, is DAMVIQNPRYQVTQFGKPVTLSCSQTLNHNVMYWYQQKSSQAPKLLFHYYDKDFNNEADTPDNFQSRRPNTSFCFLDIRSPGLGDTAMYLCATSRVLGQGNEKLFFGSGTQLSVL.

V and J are TRBV15 and TRBJ2-5; no definite D call. CDR1 LNHNV and CDR2 YYDKDF come from the germline V gene (reference sequence). The V and J ends lost 0 bases and 3 bases respectively, with 8 bases between them. The CDR3 spans 14 residues. CDR3 protein: CATSRDLGEETQYF. CDR3 sequence (DNA): TGTGCCACCAGCAGAGATCTTGGGGAAGAGACCCAGTACTTC.

Relative to its sample, this clonotype is medium-sized. Possible read error: a much larger clone is one base away. This chain connects TRBV6-5 to TRBJ1-1; D call uncertain. The germline gives CDR1 MNHEY, CDR2 SVGAGI. V was pared by 5 bases and J by 0 bases, with 4 bases between. This CDR3 has 12 residues. The DNA for the CDR3 is TGTGCCAGCAGTACGTTGAACACTGAAGCTTTCTTT. Translation: CASSTLNTEAFF.

The table lists this clonotype with a few counts. The CDR3, as DNA: TGTGCCACCAGCAGAGATGGGTATCCCGGACAGGGGGAGTACTATGGCTACACCTTC. It yields the protein CATSRDGYPGQGEYYGYTF. This rearrangement joins TRBV15 to TRBJ1-2; 10 bases are shared with TRBD1. Germline CDR1 LNHNV, CDR2 YYDKDF (reference sequence). This CDR3 comprises 19 residues. J was trimmed by 3 bases and V by 0 bases; bases with no gene match: 13.

By sample share, this clonotype is large. The chain has TRBV5-5 and TRBJ1-1; D uncertain. CDR3 length equals 12 residues. Per germline, CDR1 SGHKS and CDR2 YYEKEE (reference sequence). V dropped 8 bases and J dropped 0 bases, with 8 bases sitting between them. CDR3: CARDRLNTEAFF. The DNA for the CDR3 is TGTGCCAGAGACCGTTTGAACACTGAAGCTTTCTTT.

By share, this clonotype counts as medium-sized. The gene calls are TRBV28 and TRBJ2-1, with D perhaps TRBD2 (5 bases). Trimming removed 7 bases from V and 3 bases from J, with 16 bases in between. The CDR3 contains 15 residues. In germline, CDR1 is MDHEN, CDR2 SYDVKM. The chain's CDR3 is CASKQADNRYNEQFF. CDR3 DNA sequence: TGTGCCAGCAAACAAGCGGATAACCGCTACAATGAGCAGTTCTTC.

Only a few counts were recorded for this clonotype. The chain links TRBV11-1 to TRBJ1-3; tentative D call: TRBD1 (5 bases). The V end lost 1 base, the J end lost 4 bases, and 8 bases lay between the germline ends. CDR3 length: 14 amino acids. Germline values: CDR1 SGHAT, CDR2 FQDESV (reference sequence). For the CDR3, the DNA is TGTGCCAGCAGCTTAGTCAGGGCAGGAAACACCATATATTTT. Its translation is CASSLVRAGNTIYF. The variable domain in full, with the rest retrieved from reference TRBV11-1 and TRBJ1-3, is EAEVAQSPRYKITEKSQAVAFWCDPISGHATLYWYRQILGQGPELLVQFQDESVVDDSQLPKDRFSAERLKGVDSTLKIQPAELGDSAMYLCASSLVRAGNTIYFGEGSWLTVV.

This clonotype has a handful of counts. This chain connects TRBV7-2 to TRBJ2-5; 9 nucleotides align to TRBD1. V was pared by 1 base and J by 1 base, with 4 bases of the junction left unmatched. This CDR3 comprises 16 residues. The germline V gene has CDR1 SGHTA and CDR2 FQGNSA. The CDR3 here is CASSLGQGGTQETQYF. CDR3 sequence (DNA): TGTGCCAGCAGCTTAGGACAGGGGGGAACCCAAGAGACCCAGTACTTC.

By sample share, this clonotype is medium-sized. The chain joins TRBV11-1 to TRBJ2-7; 11 bases agree with TRBD1. J was trimmed by 0 bases and V by 5 bases; bases with no gene match: 3. Germline-derived CDR1 and CDR2 are SGHAT and FQDESV (reference sequence). There are 15 residues in the CDR3. The chain's CDR3 is CASSRGQGVSYEQYF. The CDR3 region has the DNA TGTGCCAGCAGCAGGGGACAGGGGGTCTCCTACGAGCAGTACTTC.

In its sample, this clonotype was seen a few times. V and J are TRBV19 and TRBJ2-5, with 10 bases aligning to TRBD2. The CDR3 runs to 14 residues. Germline lookup yields CDR1 LNHDA and CDR2 SQIVND (reference sequence). V lost 3 bases, J lost 7 bases, and 5 bases stayed unmatched. The CDR3 region has the DNA TGTGCCAGTAGTATCGAGCGGGGGGGCGCGACCCAGTACTTC. Amino acid sequence: CASSIERGGATQYF.

This clonotype came up a few times. V and J are TRBV28 and TRBJ2-2; D perhaps matches TRBD2 (6 bases). The CDR3 has 14 amino acids. Germline CDR1 is MDHEN and CDR2 is SYDVKM. Trimming pared 6 bases from V and 5 bases from J, leaving 13 bases between. CDR3 loop: CASRRLVGTGELFF. CDR3 nucleotides: TGTGCCAGCAGACGACTAGTAGGGACCGGGGAGCTGTTTTTT.

By sample share, this clonotype is medium-sized (0.01 to 0.1%). V is TRBV4-2 and J is TRBJ1-6; D is unclear. CDR3 size: 18 residues. The ends were cut back, 0 bases at V and 2 bases at J, with 14 bases in the middle. Germline V gene data show CDR1 as LGHNA and CDR2 as YNFKEQ. CDR3 DNA: TGTGCCAGCAGCCAAGATAGTAAGGAGATCACCTATAATTCACCCCTCCACTTT. Protein product: CASSQDSKEITYNSPLHF.

Note on this clonotype: Being one base from a much bigger clone, this may be a read error. This chain joins TRBV12-3 or TRBV12-4 and TRBJ1-2; D is unresolved. The ends were cut back, 7 bases at V and 0 bases at J, with 6 bases in the middle. The CDR3 has 12 residues. The CDR3 sequence: CASNPANYGYTF. DNA for the CDR3: TGTGCCAGCAACCCGGCTAACTATGGCTACACCTTC.

The J gene is TRBJ2-7, the V gene TRBV6-1, with D possibly matching TRBD1 (5 bases). The CDR3 spans 14 residues. Germline V gene lookup returns CDR1 MNHNS and CDR2 SASEGT. The V end was cut by 4 bases, the J end by 6 bases, with 16 bases between. The CDR3 here is CASSAPEQGGEQYF. The CDR3 DNA reads as TGTGCCAGCAGTGCCCCCGAGCAGGGCGGCGAGCAGTACTTC.

By share, this clonotype counts as medium-sized. The V and J genes are TRBV7-2 and TRBJ2-7; perhaps TRBD2 as D (6 bases). The V gene's germline CDR1 is SGHTA and CDR2 FQGNSA. The CDR3 has 14 residues. Trimming shortened V by 4 bases and J by 6 bases, and 16 bases separated the two germline ends. The CDR3 reads CASSSSSGVGEQYF. The CDR3 DNA sequence: TGTGCCAGCAGCTCAAGCTCGGGAGTCGGCGAGCAGTACTTC.

In its sample, this clonotype is medium-sized. An end of the junction differs from the germline gene, which may be a read error. This chain uses TRBV7-7 with TRBJ1-2, with 8 bases lining up with TRBD1. In germline, CDR1 is SSHAT, CDR2 FNYEAQ (reference sequence). The CDR3 is made up of 13 amino acids. The CDR3 sequence is CASSQSGGVGYTF. CDR3 sequence (DNA): TGTGCTAGCAGCCAGTCAGGGGGCGTTGGCTACACCTTC.

The V gene is TRBV6-2 or TRBV6-3, the J gene TRBJ2-5; D not certain. CDR3 length: 11 residues. In germline, CDR1 is MNHEY, CDR2 SVGEGT. Trimming took off 5 bases at V and 7 bases at J, with 8 bases between the two ends. This chain's CDR3 is CASSHGGTQYF. The CDR3 DNA is TGTGCCAGCAGTCACGGTGGGACCCAGTACTTC.

This clonotype was detected a few times. J is TRBJ2-1 and V is TRBV30; 10 bases align to TRBD2. CDR1 and CDR2 from the germline V gene are GTSNPN and SVGIG (reference sequence). The length of the CDR3 is 14 residues. The V segment lost 5 bases and the J segment 8 bases; nucleotides outside the gene matches: 9. CDR3 sequence reads: CAWAPGAGGHEQFF. CDR3 bases: TGTGCCTGGGCTCCGGGAGCGGGAGGGCATGAGCAGTTCTTC.